Presented here are 15 T cell receptor beta chains from one specimen sequenced in a study of human T cells and chemical hapten exposure. Time point reported: pre-sensitization, week 0. Specified treatment: therapeutic diphenylcyclopropenone sensitization with weekly scalp DPC. MiXCR, applied by TCRdb to the RACE reads, yields one record per CDR3 protein. The sample gives 300,000 to 450,000 distinct CDR3 sequences, approximately 5.1% of which show up once; 2.5% to 3% is in the top ten. The specimen was whole blood, collected in connection with sensitization to the hapten diphenylcyclopropenone (DPC). These receptors originate from a woman aged 45-59 years with alopecia areata. Some clones in this sample may be carry-over from other donors' samples.

The chain couples TRBV2 to TRBJ2-1; D might be TRBD1 (5 bases). Germline V gene data show CDR1 as SNHLY and CDR2 as FYNNEI. V lost 3 bases, J lost 9 bases, and 15 bases lay in between. The CDR3 is 14 amino acids. CDR3 in DNA: TGTGCCAGCAGTGAGTCATCCCTCCAGGGTGAGCAGTTCTTC. Its translation: CASSESSLQGEQFF.

This clonotype was found many times. V gene TRBV6-6 combines with J gene TRBJ2-2, with D hard to call. From germline, CDR1 is MNHNY and CDR2 SVGAGI (reference sequence). This CDR3 spans 15 amino acids. The ends were cut back, 7 bases at V and 1 base at J, with 13 bases in the middle. CDR3: CASTLETENTGELFF. Written as DNA, the CDR3 is TGTGCCAGCACCCTCGAAACAGAGAACACCGGGGAGCTGTTTTTT.

The chain is built from TRBV7-8 and TRBJ1-4; D remains ambiguous. CDR1 is SGHVS, CDR2 FQNEAQ, per germline. Deletions cut 4 bases from V and 1 base from J, with 10 bases between. The CDR3 is 15 residues long. The CDR3 bases are TGTGCCAGCAGCTCGGCGGGTGTAACTAATGAAAAACTGTTTTTT. It codes for CASSSAGVTNEKLFF.

V usage is TRBV25-1 and J usage is TRBJ2-7, with D perhaps matching TRBD1 (6 bases). With 7 bases removed from V and 2 bases from J, the gap between germline ends came to 15 bases. CDR3 size: 14 residues. Germline V gene data show CDR1 as MGHDK and CDR2 as SYGVNS. CDR3 loop: CASTPGTSTYEQYF. Here the CDR3 DNA reads TGTGCCAGCACACCCGGGACAAGCACCTACGAGCAGTACTTC.

This clonotype showed up just a few times. V is TRBV20-1 and J is TRBJ2-5; 9 nucleotides agree with TRBD2. This CDR3 is built from 15 residues. The V segment lost 5 bases and the J segment 1 base; nucleotides outside the gene matches: 8. Germline V lookup: CDR1 DFQATT, CDR2 SNEGSKA (reference sequence). CDR3 in amino acids: CSALRGTSFQETQYF. As DNA, the CDR3 is TGCAGTGCTCTAAGGGGGACTAGCTTCCAAGAGACCCAGTACTTC.

In this sample, this clonotype turned up many times. The chain couples TRBV5-1 to TRBJ2-1, with D unclear. V was shortened by 4 bases and J by 5 bases, with 4 bases between the two germline ends. The length of the CDR3 is 11 residues. Germline CDR1 SGHRS, CDR2 YFSETQ. The CDR3 nucleotides are TGCGCCAGCAGCATGGACAATGAGCAGTTCTTC. Protein sequence: CASSMDNEQFF.

Only a few counts were recorded for this clonotype. The chain recombines TRBV20-1 with TRBJ2-1; D call uncertain. This CDR3 has 15 residues. V was shortened by 1 base and J by 0 bases, with 10 bases between the two germline ends. Germline V CDR1 and CDR2: DFQATT, SNEGSKA (reference sequence). CDR3 DNA: TGCAGTGCTAGAGGCCTATCCAGCTCCTACAATGAGCAGTTCTTC. It yields the protein CSARGLSSSYNEQFF.

V gene TRBV20-1 combines with J gene TRBJ2-1, with TRBD2 matching over 11 bases. Germline V gives CDR1 DFQATT, CDR2 SNEGSKA (reference sequence). V was clipped by 6 bases and J by 9 bases; unmatched bases: 16. CDR3 size: 16 residues. The CDR3: CSATRGSGGANGEQFF. Here the CDR3 DNA reads TGCAGTGCCACACGGGGTAGCGGGGGGGCTAACGGTGAGCAGTTCTTC.

In this sample, this clonotype turned up many times. The gene calls are TRBV12-3 or TRBV12-4 and TRBJ2-7; D is unresolved. V lost 2 bases and J lost 6, with 14 bases in between. This CDR3 region has 14 residues. The CDR3 bases are TGTGCCAGCAGTTTACGGAGAATGTTTGTCGAGCAGTACTTC. It translates to CASSLRRMFVEQYF.

A few counts support this clonotype. V and J are TRBV13 and TRBJ1-2; the D gene is possibly TRBD1 (6 bases). This CDR3 is built from 13 residues. CDR1 and CDR2 from the germline V gene are PRHDT and FYEKMQ (reference sequence). V was clipped by 0 bases and J by 6 bases, with 8 bases between them. The CDR3 bases are TGTGCCAGCAGCTTAGGCTCAGGGGATGGCTACACCTTC. This translates into CASSLGSGDGYTF.

This clonotype was observed many times. The rearrangement links TRBV28 to TRBJ2-7; possible D gene TRBD1, 5 bases. The CDR3 runs 12 residues. The germline V gene has CDR1 MDHEN and CDR2 SYDVKM. The V and J ends lost 2 bases and 5 bases respectively, with 7 bases between them. This CDR3 is CASSLQGNEQYF. The DNA of the CDR3 is TGTGCCAGCAGTTTACAGGGCAACGAGCAGTACTTC.

The V call is TRBV2, the J call TRBJ1-5; the D is unclear. There are 15 residues in the CDR3. V lost 3 bases and J lost 3, with 12 bases in between. The germline gives CDR1 SNHLY, CDR2 FYNNEI. The CDR3 protein is CASSENRGANQPQHF. The CDR3 DNA is TGTGCCAGCAGTGAGAATCGAGGTGCCAATCAGCCCCAGCATTTT.

This clonotype was detected ten times or more. The chain is built from TRBV6-5 and TRBJ1-2, with D unclear. The V end lost 4 bases, the J end lost 4 bases, and 13 bases lay between the germline ends. The CDR3 is 14 amino acids. Germline loops: CDR1 MNHEY, CDR2 SVGAGI. CDR3 nucleotides: TGTGCCAGCAGTTCCCCCGACGAAGGCTATGGCTACACCTTC. Amino acids: CASSSPDEGYGYTF.

The chain joins TRBV19 to TRBJ2-5, with unresolved D. Germline lookup yields CDR1 LNHDA and CDR2 SQIVND (reference sequence). The CDR3 length is 11 residues. CDR3: CSTGSGETQYF. For the CDR3, the DNA is TGTTCTACTGGCTCGGGAGAGACCCAGTACTTC.

This clonotype was seen more than once but under ten times. V gene TRBV19 combines with J gene TRBJ2-3, with 11 bases identical to TRBD2. The CDR3 consists of 17 residues. J was trimmed by 0 bases and V by 5 bases; bases with no gene match: 7. CDR1 is LNHDA and CDR2 is SQIVND in the germline V gene (reference sequence). This chain's CDR3 is CASSAASGRTSTDTQYF. As DNA, the CDR3 is TGTGCCAGTAGTGCGGCTAGCGGGAGGACTAGCACAGATACGCAGTATTTT.